This T cell receptor (beta chain) was documented in a study of T cell changes during pregnancy in multiple sclerosis. Some clones are missing from TCRdb's copy, which holds only in-frame ones; the method was immunoSEQ multiplex PCR. The repertoire includes around 68,000 clones, 90% to 95% of them detected once, and about 2.2% sits in the top ten. CDR3 length: 12 amino acids. The ends were cut back, 5 bases at V and 7 bases at J, with 9 bases in the middle. The germline CDR1 and CDR2 sequences are SGHAT and FQNNGV. The rearrangement joins TRBV11-2 to TRBJ2-1; D is undetermined. The source material was peripheral blood, sampled in the third trimester of pregnancy. This sequence was found in a female donor in good health, enrolled as a control in a pregnancy study. CDR3 residues: CASSATRNEQFF. CDR3 bases: TGTGCCAGCAGCGCGACGAGGAATGAGCAGTTCTTC.